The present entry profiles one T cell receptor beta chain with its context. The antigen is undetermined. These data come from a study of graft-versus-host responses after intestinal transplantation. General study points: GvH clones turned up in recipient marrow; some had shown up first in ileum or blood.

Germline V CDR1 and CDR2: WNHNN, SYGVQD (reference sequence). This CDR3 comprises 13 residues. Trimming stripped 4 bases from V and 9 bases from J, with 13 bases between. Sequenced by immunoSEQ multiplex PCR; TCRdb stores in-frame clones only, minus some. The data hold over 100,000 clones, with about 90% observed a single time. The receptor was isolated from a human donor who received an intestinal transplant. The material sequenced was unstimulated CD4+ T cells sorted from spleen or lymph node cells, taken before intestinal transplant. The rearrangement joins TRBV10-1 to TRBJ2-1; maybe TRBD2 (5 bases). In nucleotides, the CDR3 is TGCGCCAGCAGTGTGGGAGTTCGCGGTGAGCAGTTCTTC. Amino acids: CASSVGVRGEQFF.